Ten or more counts support the clone carrying this TCR beta chain. Its antigen is unidentified. Sequencing ends 3 residues short of the CDR3 end; the germline J gene provides the rest. CDR3 size: 15 residues. Germline V gives CDR1 KGHSH, CDR2 LQKENI. Trimming took off 2 bases at V and 1 base at J, with 9 bases between the two ends. Measured with immunoSEQ multiplex PCR; TCRdb has only the in-frame clones, and not every one. The sample offers 35,000 to 50,000 clones and no singletons, the top ten holding 2.5% to 3.5%. The sample comes from a study of T cell clonality in common variable immunodeficiency. Study-wide points: Links between repertoire features and CVID complications were heterogeneity-limited.

The receptor was isolated from a person aged 18 to 75 in good health. Specimen: peripheral blood mononuclear cells. This chain uses TRBV18 with TRBJ1-3; D is ambiguous. CDR3 DNA, as far as it was read: TGTGCCAGCTCACCAAGTGCAGTTTCTGGAAACACC. Translation gives CASSPSAVSGNT. The full CDR3 protein is CASSPSAVSGNTIYF.